Listed here are 25 T cell receptor beta chains from one sample, sequenced in a study of STAT5B mutations in CD4+ large granular lymphocyte leukemia (dated by TCRdb to between 2021 and 2023). The receptor library was made with the immunoSEQ multiplex PCR assay. TCRdb mirrors the immuneACCESS table, restricted to in-frame sequences. Some clones are absent from its copies; in checked studies, under half trace to an unresolved V gene, and the reason for the others is unknown. Within this sample are about 33,000 clones, with approximately 81% of them counted one time only. Clones ranked in the top ten supply around 0.27% of the sample. The sequenced sample was CD4+ T cells from blood buffy coats. Every receptor here comes from a human donor in good health.

This chain connects TRBV11-3 to TRBJ1-1, with D possibly being TRBD1 (5 bases). The CDR3 spans 14 residues. CDR1 SGHNT and CDR2 YENEEA come from the germline V gene. V lost 0 bases to trimming and J lost 1 base, with 6 bases between them. The CDR3 sequence is CASSLEGGNTEAFF. Written as DNA, the CDR3 is TGTGCCAGCAGCTTAGAGGGGGGGAACACTGAAGCTTTCTTT.

V gene TRBV21-1 combines with J gene TRBJ2-7; whether TRBD2, the table's D call, matches the DNA was not checked. TRBV21-1 is classified as a pseudogene. The CDR3 length is 10 residues. This chain's CDR3 is CASSYYEQYF. In nucleotides, the CDR3 is TGTGCCAGCAGCTACTACGAGCAGTACTTC.

This rearrangement joins TRBV30 to TRBJ2-1; tentatively, D is TRBD2 (5 bases). Looked up from germline, CDR1 is GTSNPN and CDR2 is SVGIG (reference sequence). The CDR3 extends over 13 amino acids. The V end lost 4 bases, the J end lost 4 bases, and 11 bases lay between the germline ends. CDR3 region: CAWTPPGYNEQFF. In DNA form, the CDR3 reads TGTGCCTGGACACCTCCGGGGTACAATGAGCAGTTCTTC. Drawing the rest from reference TRBV30 and TRBJ2-1, the complete variable domain is SQTIHQWPATLVQPVGSPLSLECTVEGTSNPNLYWYRQAAGRGLQLLFYSVGIGQISSEVPQNLSASRPQDRQFILSSKKLLLSDSGFYLCAWTPPGYNEQFFGPGTRLTVL.

The chain is built from TRBV14 and TRBJ2-1, with 14 bases fitting TRBD2. Per the germline V gene, CDR1 is SGHDN and CDR2 is FVKESK. This CDR3 spans 15 amino acids. V lost 7 bases, J lost 5 bases, and 4 bases stayed unmatched. The CDR3 protein is CASKPGLAGDNEQFF. Here the CDR3 DNA reads TGTGCCAGCAAGCCGGGACTAGCGGGGGACAATGAGCAGTTCTTC.

This sequence joins TRBV19 and TRBJ2-1, with 9 positions matching TRBD2. There are 15 residues in the CDR3. J was trimmed by 9 bases and V by 5 bases; bases with no gene match: 11. Germline CDR1 and CDR2: LNHDA and SQIVND (reference sequence). In nucleotides, the CDR3 is TGTGCCAGTAGTGTCCCGGGACTAGCTTTGGGTGAGCAGTTCTTC. Translation: CASSVPGLALGEQFF.

This chain joins TRBV19 and TRBJ2-1; 7 positions agree with TRBD2. The length of the CDR3 is 17 residues. Germline V CDR1 and CDR2: LNHDA, SQIVND (reference sequence). With V trimmed by 4 bases and J by 1 base, 10 bases remained unmatched. The CDR3 is CASSTTWGGSSYNEQFF. CDR3 nucleotides: TGTGCCAGTAGTACTACGTGGGGCGGGAGTTCCTACAATGAGCAGTTCTTC.

This chain links TRBV5-5 with TRBJ2-1; tentatively, D is TRBD1 (6 bases). Per germline, CDR1 SGHKS and CDR2 YYEKEE (reference sequence). Trimming took 4 bases from V and 1 from J, leaving 12 bases between them. The CDR3 spans 15 residues. The CDR3 bases are TGTGCCAGCAGCCAAACCGGGACATCCTACAATGAGCAGTTCTTC. Protein: CASSQTGTSYNEQFF.

V and J are TRBV6-4 and TRBJ1-1; D is undetermined. V gave up 4 bases and J gave up 4 bases, with 10 bases separating them. The CDR3 runs to 13 residues. In germline, CDR1 is MRHNA, CDR2 SNTAGT. The CDR3 DNA reads as TGTGCCAGCAGTGTGCTTTCCGGCACTGAAGCTTTCTTT. It codes for CASSVLSGTEAFF.

This clone was observed a single time. This rearrangement joins TRBV4-2 to TRBJ2-2, with TRBD2 identical over 9 bases. Germline CDR1 LGHNA, CDR2 YNFKEQ. This CDR3 is built from 19 residues. Germline trimming cut 3 bases from V and 6 bases from J; bases unmatched to any gene: 17. CDR3 DNA: TGTGCCAGCAGCCACAGTGTGGGACTAGCTCGTAAATCTTCCGGGGAGCTGTTTTTT. It codes for CASSHSVGLARKSSGELFF.

The CDR3 is CASSTERDRRAVSSGANVLTF. The CDR3 DNA reads TGTGCCAGCAGCACAGAAAGGGACCGCCGAGCGGTGAGCTCTGGGGCCAACGTCCTGACTTTC. The V and J genes are TRBV21-1 and TRBJ2-6. TRBV21-1 is described as a pseudogene. This CDR3 contains 21 residues.

The chain joins TRBV18 to TRBJ1-2; D ambiguous. The CDR3 length is 13 residues. Trimming took off 6 bases at V and 5 bases at J, with 13 bases between the two ends. Germline CDR1 is KGHSH and CDR2 is LQKENI. The CDR3 here is CASSPEQDYGYTF. The CDR3 DNA reads as TGTGCCAGCTCTCCTGAGCAGGATTATGGCTACACCTTC.

The V call is TRBV19, the J call TRBJ1-2, with D tentatively TRBD1 (5 bases). Germline-derived CDR1 and CDR2 are LNHDA and SQIVND (reference sequence). The V end lost 3 bases, the J end lost 4 bases, and 15 bases lay between the germline ends. This CDR3 contains 15 residues. In DNA, the CDR3 is TGTGCCAGTAGTATCGCGATTCAAGGGGCCTATGGCTACACCTTC. It specifies CASSIAIQGAYGYTF.

This sequence joins TRBV14 and TRBJ2-1; 9 bases map to TRBD2. Germline loops: CDR1 SGHDN, CDR2 FVKESK. The V segment lost 0 bases and the J segment 15 bases; nucleotides outside the gene matches: 9. The CDR3 runs to 14 residues. Here the CDR3 reads CASSQEVEAGGLFF. The CDR3 DNA sequence: TGTGCCAGCAGCCAAGAAGTGGAAGCGGGAGGTCTGTTCTTC.

The gene calls are TRBV6-5 and TRBJ2-7; TRBD2 agrees at 7 bases. Germline CDR1 MNHEY, CDR2 SVGAGI. The junction had 9 bases not matched to a gene; V was cut back by 6 bases and J by 7 bases. The CDR3 consists of 13 residues. The CDR3, as DNA: TGTGCCAGCAGCCCGGGGAGGGGTAGGGAGCAGTACTTC. Residues: CASSPGRGREQYF.

The chain has TRBV6-6 and TRBJ2-3; the match to TRBD1 covers 10 bases. V lost 2 bases to trimming and J lost 4 bases; unmatched junction nucleotides: 0. Germline V gene sequence: CDR1 MNHNY, CDR2 SVGAGI (reference sequence). The CDR3 has 14 residues. The CDR3 bases are TGTGCCAGCAGTTACGGACAGGGGGCAGATACGCAGTATTTT. It specifies CASSYGQGADTQYF.

The V and J genes are TRBV19 and TRBJ1-1; D uncertain. Trimming cost V 7 bases and J 2 bases, with 17 bases left between them. The CDR3 is made up of 15 amino acids. CDR1 and CDR2 from the germline V gene are LNHDA and SQIVND (reference sequence). CDR3 region: CASTRPGVLNTEAFF. CDR3 DNA: TGTGCCAGTACTCGACCCGGGGTTCTTAACACTGAAGCTTTCTTT.

CDR3 amino acids: CASSLISTLYREPDTQYF. CDR3 nucleotide sequence: TGTGCCAGCAGCCTTATTTCCACACTGTACCGGGAGCCAGATACGCAGTATTTT. V usage is TRBV5-6 and J usage is TRBJ2-3; D is perhaps TRBD2 (6 bases). CDR1 SGHDT and CDR2 YYEEEE come from the germline V gene. The CDR3 consists of 18 residues. The V gene lost 4 bases and the J gene lost 4 bases, with 25 bases spanning the gap.

The rearrangement uses TRBV6-5 and TRBJ2-2, with D tentatively TRBD1 or TRBD2 (5 bases each). The V end was cut by 6 bases, the J end by 7 bases, with 9 bases between. The CDR3 sequence is 12 residues long. Per germline, CDR1 MNHEY and CDR2 SVGAGI. CDR3 bases: TGTGCCAGCAGGGGGGTTGGCGGGGAGCTGTTTTTT. Translation gives CASRGVGGELFF.

This clone showed up just a few times. V usage is TRBV7-2 and J usage is TRBJ2-7; D is perhaps TRBD1 (5 bases). Germline loops: CDR1 SGHTA, CDR2 FQGNSA. V dropped 6 bases and J dropped 4 bases, with 13 bases sitting between them. This CDR3 has 13 amino acids. CDR3 bases: TGTGCCAGCAGTTTTAGGGGCTCGTACGAGCAGTACTTC. Its translation: CASSFRGSYEQYF.

Only a few counts were recorded for this clone. The chain employs TRBV4-2 and TRBJ2-3, with 7 bases lining up with TRBD2. Per the germline V gene, CDR1 is LGHNA and CDR2 is YNFKEQ. This CDR3 has 15 amino acids. The J segment lost 2 bases and the V segment lost 0 bases, leaving 2 bases of the junction unmatched. The CDR3 DNA reads as TGTGCCAGCAGCCAAGAAGGGACTACCACAGATACGCAGTATTTT. This codes for CASSQEGTTTDTQYF.

The rearrangement links TRBV7-2 to TRBJ2-3; tentatively, D is TRBD2 (5 bases). The CDR3 consists of 16 residues. Germline assignment: CDR1 SGHTA and CDR2 FQGNSA. V was trimmed by 2 bases and J by 0 bases, leaving 12 bases between them. CDR3 sequence (DNA): TGTGCCAGCAGCTTAATAGCGTCCTCTAGCACAGATACGCAGTATTTT. This gives the protein CASSLIASSSTDTQYF.

The CDR3 coding sequence is TGTGCCAGCAGCCAAGAGGTCTACGGGGCAAACACCTTC. Protein sequence: CASSQEVYGANTF. The V call is TRBV14, the J call TRBJ1-2; TRBD1 might be the D (5 bases). The CDR3 contains 13 residues. Trimming took 0 bases from V and 12 from J, leaving 14 bases between them. Germline CDR1 and CDR2: SGHDN and FVKESK.

This rearrangement joins TRBV7-6 to TRBJ1-3, with D uncertain. Germline lookup yields CDR1 SGHVS and CDR2 FNYEAQ. There are 13 residues in the CDR3. The ends were cut back, 4 bases at V and 2 bases at J, with 6 bases in the middle. The DNA of the CDR3 is TGTGCCAGCAGCTCCTGGACTGGAAACACCATATATTTT. It codes for CASSSWTGNTIYF.

This chain uses TRBV4-2 with TRBJ1-4, with a weak D call TRBD1 (6 bases). CDR1 is LGHNA, CDR2 YNFKEQ, per germline. The V and J ends lost 1 base and 7 bases respectively, with 13 bases between them. This CDR3 contains 15 residues. The CDR3 region is CASSQVGGRGEKLFF. CDR3 DNA sequence: TGTGCCAGCAGCCAAGTGGGGGGGCGCGGTGAAAAACTGTTTTTT.

This clone was seen only a few times. The genes are TRBV11-1 and TRBJ2-5; 9 positions agree with TRBD1. CDR1 and CDR2 (germline): SGHAT, FQDESV (reference sequence). The ends lost 5 bases at V and 5 bases at J; junction bases unmatched: 12. This CDR3 comprises 16 residues. The CDR3 loop is CASSPTGTGSSETQYF. CDR3 DNA: TGTGCCAGCAGCCCAACCGGGACAGGGAGTTCCGAGACCCAGTACTTC. The full variable domain, rest sourced from reference TRBV11-1 and TRBJ2-5, is EAEVAQSPRYKITEKSQAVAFWCDPISGHATLYWYRQILGQGPELLVQFQDESVVDDSQLPKDRFSAERLKGVDSTLKIQPAELGDSAMYLCASSPTGTGSSETQYFGPGTRLLVL.